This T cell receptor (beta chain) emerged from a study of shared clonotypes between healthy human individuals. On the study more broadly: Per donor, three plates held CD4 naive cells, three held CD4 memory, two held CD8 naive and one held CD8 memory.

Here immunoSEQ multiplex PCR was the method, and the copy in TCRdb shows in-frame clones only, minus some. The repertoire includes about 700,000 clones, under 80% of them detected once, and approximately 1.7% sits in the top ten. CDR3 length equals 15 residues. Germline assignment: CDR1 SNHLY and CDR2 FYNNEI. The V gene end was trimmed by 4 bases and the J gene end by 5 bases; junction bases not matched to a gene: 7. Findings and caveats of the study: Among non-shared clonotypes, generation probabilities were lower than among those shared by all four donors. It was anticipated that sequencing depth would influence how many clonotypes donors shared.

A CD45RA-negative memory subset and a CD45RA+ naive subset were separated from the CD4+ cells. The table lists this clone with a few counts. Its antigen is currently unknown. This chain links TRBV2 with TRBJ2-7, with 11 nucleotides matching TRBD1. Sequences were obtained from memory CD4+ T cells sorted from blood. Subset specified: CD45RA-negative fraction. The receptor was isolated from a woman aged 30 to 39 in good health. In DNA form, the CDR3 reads TGTGCCAGCAGTGGCACGGGACAGGGGGTTGACGAGCAGTACTTC. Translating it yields CASSGTGQGVDEQYF. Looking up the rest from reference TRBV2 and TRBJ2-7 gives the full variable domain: EPEVTQTPSHQVTQMGQEVILRCVPISNHLYFYWYRQILGQKVEFLVSFYNNEISEKSEIFDDQFSVERPDGSNFTLKIRSTKLEDSAMYFCASSGTGQGVDEQYFGPGTRLTVT.